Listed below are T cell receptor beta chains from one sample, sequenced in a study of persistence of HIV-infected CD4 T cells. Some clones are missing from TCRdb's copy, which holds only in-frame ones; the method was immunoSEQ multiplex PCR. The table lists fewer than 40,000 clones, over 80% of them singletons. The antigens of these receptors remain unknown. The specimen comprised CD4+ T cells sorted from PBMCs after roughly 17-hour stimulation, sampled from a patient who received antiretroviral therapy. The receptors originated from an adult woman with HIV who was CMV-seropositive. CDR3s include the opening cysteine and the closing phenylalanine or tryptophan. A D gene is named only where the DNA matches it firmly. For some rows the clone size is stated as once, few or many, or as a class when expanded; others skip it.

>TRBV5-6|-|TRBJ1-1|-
TGTGCCAGCAGCTTGGAGGGAGAAGCTTTCTTT
CASSLEGEAFF
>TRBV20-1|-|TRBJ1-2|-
TGCAGTTTCACGTTTGGGTTCTACACCTTC
CSFTFGFYTF
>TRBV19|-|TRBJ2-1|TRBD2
TGTGCCATCCCGGGACTAGCGGGAGTGAATGAGCAGTTCTTC
CAIPGLAGVNEQFF
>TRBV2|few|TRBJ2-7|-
TGTGCCAGCAGTGACATCGGTACCTACGAGCAGTACTTC
CASSDIGTYEQYF
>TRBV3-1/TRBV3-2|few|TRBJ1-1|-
TGTGCCAGCAGCCAGTTACAGGGGAACACTGAAGCTTTCTTT
CASSQLQGNTEAFF
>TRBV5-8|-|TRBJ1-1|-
TGTGCCAGCAGCTACGGGACTGGGAACACTGAAGCTTTCTTT
CASSYGTGNTEAFF
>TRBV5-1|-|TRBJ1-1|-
TGCGCCAGCAGCTTGTCCCCTCGGGGTTCCAACACTGAAGCTTTCTTT
CASSLSPRGSNTEAFF
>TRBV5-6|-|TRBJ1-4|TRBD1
TGTGCCAGCAGTCAGACAGGGGGCCATAGTGAAAAACTGTTTTTT
CASSQTGGHSEKLFF
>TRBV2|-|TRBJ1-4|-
TGTGCCAGCCACCGTGCAACTAATGAAAAACTGTTTTTT
CASHRATNEKLFF
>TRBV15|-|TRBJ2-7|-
TGTGCCACCAGCAGAGAGATATCGGGGGTCCTCTCCTACGAGCAGTACTTC
CATSREISGVLSYEQYF
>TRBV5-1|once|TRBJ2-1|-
TGCGCCAGCAGCTGGGGGGCCGGGACTTTCGATGAGCAGTTCTTC
CASSWGAGTFDEQFF
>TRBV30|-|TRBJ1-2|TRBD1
TGTGCCTGGAGTGTACAAATGACAGGGGATGGCTACACCTTC
CAWSVQMTGDGYTF
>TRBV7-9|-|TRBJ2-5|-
TGTGCCAGCAGCTTACGGGTGGAGACCCAGTACTTC
CASSLRVETQYF
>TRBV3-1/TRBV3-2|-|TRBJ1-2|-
TGTGCCAGCAGCCAAGATTACAATGGCTATGGCTACACCTTC
CASSQDYNGYGYTF
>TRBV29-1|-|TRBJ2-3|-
TGCAGCCCCCTCGGGGTGGATACGCAGTATTTT
CSPLGVDTQYF
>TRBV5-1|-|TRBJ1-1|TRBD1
TGCGCCAGCAGCTTGGGACAGGGGATGGCTTTCTTT
CASSLGQGMAFF
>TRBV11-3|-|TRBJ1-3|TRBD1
TGTGCCAGCAGCCAGGGACAGTACTCTGGAAACACCATATATTTT
CASSQGQYSGNTIYF
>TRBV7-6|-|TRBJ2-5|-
TGTGCCAGCAGCTGGGAGAAATGGGAGACCCAGTACTTC
CASSWEKWETQYF
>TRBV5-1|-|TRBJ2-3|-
TGCGCCAGCAGCTTAAACTCCGGGACCGGCACAGATACGCAGTATTTT
CASSLNSGTGTDTQYF
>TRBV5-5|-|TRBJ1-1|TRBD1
TGTGCCAGCAGCTTTGTCGACAGGGGCACTGAAGCTTTCTTT
CASSFVDRGTEAFF
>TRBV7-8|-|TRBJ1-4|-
TGTGCCAGCAGCCAAGGGGAAAAACTGTTTTTT
CASSQGEKLFF
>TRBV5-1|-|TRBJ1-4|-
TGCGCCAGCAGCTTGGCGGTCGGTAGTTTAATAGAAAAACTGTTTTTT
CASSLAVGSLIEKLFF
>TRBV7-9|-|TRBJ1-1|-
TGTGCCAGCAGCTTGGACATCCTGCGAACTGAAGCTTTCTTT
CASSLDILRTEAFF
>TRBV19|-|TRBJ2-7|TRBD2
TGTGCCAGTAGTATTAAAGCGGGAGAGGGCTACGAGCAGTACTTC
CASSIKAGEGYEQYF
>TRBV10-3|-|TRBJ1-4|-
TGTGCCATCAGTGAGTCGGGGTTCGGAAAACTGTTTTTT
CAISESGFGKLFF
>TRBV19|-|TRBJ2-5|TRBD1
TGTGCCAGTAGTAACAGAGGGGGCACCGGAGAGACCCAGTACTTC
CASSNRGGTGETQYF
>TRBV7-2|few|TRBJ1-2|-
TGTGCCAGCAGCCCGGGGGGGGTCTCCTATGGCTACACCTTC
CASSPGGVSYGYTF
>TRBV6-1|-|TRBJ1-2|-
TGTGCCAGCAGTGAGGGTGGACAGTTTTTCTATGGCTACACCTTC
CASSEGGQFFYGYTF
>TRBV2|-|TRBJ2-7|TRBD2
TGTGCCAGCAGTGGGGGGACTAGCGGTTACGAGCAGTACTTC
CASSGGTSGYEQYF
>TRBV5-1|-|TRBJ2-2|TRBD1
TGCGCCAGCAGCAAGAGGACAGGGAATACCGGGGAGCTGTTTTTT
CASSKRTGNTGELFF
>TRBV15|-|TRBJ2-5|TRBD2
TGTGCCACCAGCAGAGACCGGACTAGCGGGAGGGCACAAGAGACCCAGTACTTC
CATSRDRTSGRAQETQYF
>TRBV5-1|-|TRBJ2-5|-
TGCGCCAGCAGCATCATTCCCCGGGCCCAAGAGACCCAGTACTTC
CASSIIPRAQETQYF
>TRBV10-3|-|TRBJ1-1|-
TGTGCCATCAGTAATTCAGGGACCTCGAAAGGTTTCTTT
CAISNSGTSKGFF
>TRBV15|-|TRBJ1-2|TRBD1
TGTGCCACCAGCAGAGGAATCGGGACAGGGGGTGGCTACACCTTC
CATSRGIGTGGGYTF
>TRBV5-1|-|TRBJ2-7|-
TGCGCCAGCAGCTTGGGCCTCCAACCCCGTAGCGCGGCCTACGAGCAGTACTTC
CASSLGLQPRSAAYEQYF
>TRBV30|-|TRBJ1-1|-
TGTGCCTCGCAGGGCAGCAACGGGTATGGGGCTTTCTTT
CASQGSNGYGAFF
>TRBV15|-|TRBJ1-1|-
TGTGCCACCGGGACACTGAACACTGAAGCTTTCTTT
CATGTLNTEAFF
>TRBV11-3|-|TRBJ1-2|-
TGTGCCAGCAGCTTAGGAGGGGCACAGAACTATGGCTACACCTTC
CASSLGGAQNYGYTF
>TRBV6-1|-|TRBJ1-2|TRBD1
TGTGCCAGCAGTGAACAACCGGGACAGACTAACTATGGCTACACCTTC
CASSEQPGQTNYGYTF
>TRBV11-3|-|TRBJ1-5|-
TGTGCCAGCAGCTTAGCCAGCAATCAGCCCCAGCATTTT
CASSLASNQPQHF